These 18 T cell receptor beta chains were all obtained from the same sample, sequenced in a study of OX40 agonist ivuxolimab in advanced cancers. This table comes from immunoSEQ multiplex PCR, and its TCRdb copy is limited to in-frame clones, with some not included. The table shows roughly 61,000 clones, with around 88% occurring only once. The sample was CD4+ or CD8+ T cells sorted from blood, taken in a trial of the OX40 agonist ivuxolimab. The receptors originated from an adult with an advanced solid tumor such as melanoma, head and neck, liver or kidney cancer.

The chain employs TRBV7-8 and TRBJ2-7; 7 bases map to TRBD1. Germline CDR1 and CDR2: SGHVS and FQNEAQ. J gave up 2 bases and V 3 bases, and 4 bases lay outside the gene matches. The CDR3 runs 14 residues. The CDR3 is CASSFPGTAYEQYF. The CDR3 DNA reads as TGTGCCAGCAGCTTTCCCGGGACAGCCTACGAGCAGTACTTC.

CDR3 residues: CASCPGTGHSNEQFF. The CDR3 coding sequence is TGTGCCAGCTGCCCTGGGACAGGGCATTCCAATGAGCAGTTCTTC. The V call is TRBV6-1, the J call TRBJ2-1; 9 nucleotides match TRBD1. The germline CDR1 and CDR2 sequences are MNHNS and SASEGT. Trimming at V came to 8 bases and at J to 6 bases, leaving 11 bases not matched to a gene. This CDR3 region has 15 residues.

The chain combines TRBV11-2 with TRBJ2-1; D is perhaps TRBD1 (5 bases). The CDR3 runs to 14 residues. From germline, CDR1 is SGHAT and CDR2 FQNNGV. Trimming cost V 1 base and J 8 bases, with 12 bases left between them. The CDR3 coding sequence is TGTGCCAGCAGCTTAGTGCCAGGGCGAGATGAGCAGTTCTTC. Encoded protein: CASSLVPGRDEQFF. Full variable domain (outside the CDR3, taken from reference TRBV11-2 and TRBJ2-1): EAGVAQSPRYKIIEKRQSVAFWCNPISGHATLYWYQQILGQGPKLLIQFQNNGVVDDSQLPKDRFSAERLKGVDSTLKIQPAKLEDSAVYLCASSLVPGRDEQFFGPGTRLTVL.

The chain is built from TRBV28 and TRBJ2-7; tentatively, D is TRBD2 (6 bases). Trimming stripped 6 bases from V and 0 bases from J, with 9 bases between. CDR1 is MDHEN, CDR2 SYDVKM, per germline. The CDR3 spans 13 residues. CDR3: CASSWGDSYEQYF. The CDR3, as DNA: TGTGCCAGCAGCTGGGGGGACTCCTACGAGCAGTACTTC.

This sequence joins TRBV28 and TRBJ2-7; no definite D call. The V gene lost 4 bases and the J gene lost 2 bases, with 9 bases spanning the gap. Germline V gene data show CDR1 as MDHEN and CDR2 as SYDVKM. The CDR3 extends over 13 amino acids. CDR3 in DNA: TGTGCCAGCAGTTCCCGGCCGACCTACGAGCAGTACTTC. Encoded protein: CASSSRPTYEQYF.

This chain uses TRBV5-8 with TRBJ1-1; unclear D gene. CDR1 and CDR2 (germline): SGHTS, YDEGEE. V was trimmed by 2 bases and J by 8 bases, leaving 7 bases between them. CDR3 length equals 11 residues. The CDR3 loop is CASSFAGEAFF. In nucleotides, the CDR3 is TGTGCCAGCAGCTTCGCGGGAGAAGCTTTCTTT.

The chain employs TRBV5-5 and TRBJ2-5; possible D gene TRBD2, 7 bases. CDR3 length: 16 amino acids. The V gene lost 4 bases and the J gene lost 4 bases, with 20 bases spanning the gap. Germline lookup yields CDR1 SGHKS and CDR2 YYEKEE (reference sequence). CDR3 in amino acids: CASSPRGGGSTETQYF. Here the CDR3 DNA reads TGTGCCAGCAGCCCCCGAGGGGGAGGGAGTACAGAGACCCAGTACTTC.

V and J are TRBV10-3 and TRBJ2-1; D could derive from TRBD1 or TRBD2 (5 bases each). Germline V gives CDR1 ENHRY, CDR2 SYGVKD. This CDR3 region has 12 residues. V lost 7 bases, J lost 8 bases, and 12 bases lay in between. The CDR3 protein is CAITGGRDEQFF. Written as DNA, the CDR3 is TGTGCCATCACTGGGGGACGGGATGAGCAGTTCTTC.

The gene calls are TRBV19 and TRBJ2-7; D is perhaps TRBD2 (6 bases). The CDR3 is 13 amino acids. In germline, CDR1 is LNHDA, CDR2 SQIVND (reference sequence). Trimming stripped 9 bases from V and 1 base from J, with 13 bases between. CDR3 in amino acids: CASSRDSSYEQYF. CDR3 DNA: TGTGCCAGCTCCCGGGACTCATCCTACGAGCAGTACTTC.

The genes are TRBV6-6 and TRBJ2-2; a weak D match, TRBD1 (6 bases). Germline CDR1 and CDR2: MNHNY and SVGAGI (reference sequence). V shed 8 bases and J shed 2 bases, with 9 bases lying between them. The length of the CDR3 is 13 residues. The CDR3 nucleotides read TGTGCCAGCTCGACAGGAAACACCGGGGAGCTGTTTTTT. It specifies CASSTGNTGELFF.

V gene TRBV7-8 combines with J gene TRBJ1-2; perhaps TRBD1 as D (5 bases). The CDR3 consists of 11 residues. Per germline, CDR1 SGHVS and CDR2 FQNEAQ. Between the trimmed V and J ends, which lost 10 bases and 5 bases, there was a span of 11 bases. CDR3 nucleotide sequence: TGTGCCACCGGGACGGATTATGGCTACACCTTC. This codes for CATGTDYGYTF.

This clone occurred a few times. The CDR3 here is CAIDRTDTGELFF. CDR3 nucleotide sequence: TGTGCCATCGATAGGACAGACACCGGGGAGCTGTTTTTT. V gene TRBV10-3 combines with J gene TRBJ2-2, with TRBD1 as a possible D gene (6 bases). The CDR3 length is 13 residues. The V end lost 8 bases, the J end lost 3 bases, and 10 bases lay between the germline ends. Germline values: CDR1 ENHRY, CDR2 SYGVKD.

The chain employs TRBV7-8 and TRBJ2-6; 7 bases are a match to TRBD1. Per the germline V gene, CDR1 is SGHVS and CDR2 is FQNEAQ. CDR3 length: 20 amino acids. Trimming cost V 3 bases and J 0 bases; bases outside gene matches: 14. CDR3 nucleotide sequence: TGTGCCAGCAGCTTGGAGTCATCGGGACAGTGGCTCTCTGGGGCCAACGTCCTGACTTTC. It specifies CASSLESSGQWLSGANVLTF. Based on the CDR3 plus reference TRBV7-8 and TRBJ2-6, the full variable domain is GAGVSQSPRYKVAKRGQDVALRCDPISGHVSLFWYQQALGQGPEFLTYFQNEAQLDKSGLPSDRFFAERPEGSVSTLKIQRTQQEDSAVYLCASSLESSGQWLSGANVLTFGAGSRLTVL.

A single count supports this clone. This chain joins TRBV7-6 and TRBJ1-5; D may be TRBD1 (5 bases). CDR1 is SGHVS, CDR2 FNYEAQ, per germline. CDR3 size: 13 residues. Trimming took off 5 bases at V and 4 bases at J, with 9 bases between the two ends. CDR3 DNA: TGTGCCAGCAGCAGGGACGGGAATCAGCCCCAGCATTTT. Protein: CASSRDGNQPQHF.

V is TRBV19 and J is TRBJ2-7, with D maybe TRBD2 (5 bases). Per the germline V gene, CDR1 is LNHDA and CDR2 is SQIVND (reference sequence). The V gene lost 5 bases and the J gene lost 4 bases, with 12 bases spanning the gap. This CDR3 contains 13 residues. This CDR3 is CASSSQRGYEQYF. The CDR3 nucleotides read TGTGCCAGTAGTTCCCAACGGGGATACGAGCAGTACTTC.

The chain combines TRBV7-3 with TRBJ2-2; D ambiguous. The V gene's germline CDR1 is SGHTA and CDR2 FQGTGA. The V end was cut by 0 bases, the J end by 7 bases, with 6 bases between. The CDR3 loop spans 13 amino acids. The CDR3 spells CASSLTGVGELFF. The CDR3 nucleotides read TGTGCCAGCAGCTTAACAGGCGTCGGGGAGCTGTTTTTT. Drawing the rest from reference TRBV7-3 and TRBJ2-2, the complete variable domain is GAGVSQTPSNKVTEKGKYVELRCDPISGHTALYWYRQSLGQGPEFLIYFQGTGAADDSGLPNDRFFAVRPEGSVSTLKIQRTERGDSAVYLCASSLTGVGELFFGEGSRLTVL.

This rearrangement joins TRBV27 to TRBJ2-7; D may be TRBD1 (6 bases). CDR1 is MNHEY, CDR2 SMNVEV, per germline (reference sequence). The CDR3 runs to 16 residues. The V and J ends lost 0 bases and 0 bases respectively, with 12 bases between them. CDR3 bases: TGTGCCAGCAGTTTATCGCTGACAGGTCGCTCCTACGAGCAGTACTTC. This gives the protein CASSLSLTGRSYEQYF.

The gene calls are TRBV5-1 and TRBJ2-2, with 9 positions matching TRBD2. V lost 0 bases and J lost 3; bases outside the gene matches: 0. Looked up from germline, CDR1 is SGHRS and CDR2 is YFSETQ. The CDR3 has 15 residues. The CDR3 loop reads CASSLVAGDTGELFF. CDR3 DNA: TGCGCCAGCAGCTTGGTAGCGGGAGACACCGGGGAGCTGTTTTTT. The variable domain in full, completed from reference TRBV5-1 and TRBJ2-2, reads KAGVTQTPRYLIKTRGQQVTLSCSPISGHRSVSWYQQTPGQGLQFLFEYFSETQRNKGNFPGRFSGRQFSNSRSEMNVSTLELGDSALYLCASSLVAGDTGELFFGEGSRLTVL.